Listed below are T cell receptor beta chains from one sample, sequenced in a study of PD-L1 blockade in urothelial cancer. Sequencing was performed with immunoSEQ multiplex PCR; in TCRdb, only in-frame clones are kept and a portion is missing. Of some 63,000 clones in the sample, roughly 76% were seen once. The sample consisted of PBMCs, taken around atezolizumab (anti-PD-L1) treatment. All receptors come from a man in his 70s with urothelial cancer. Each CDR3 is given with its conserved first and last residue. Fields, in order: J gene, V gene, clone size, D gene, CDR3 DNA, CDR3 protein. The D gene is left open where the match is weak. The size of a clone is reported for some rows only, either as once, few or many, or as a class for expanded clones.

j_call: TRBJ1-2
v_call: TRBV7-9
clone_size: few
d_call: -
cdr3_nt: TGTGCCAGCAGCTTAGCCGCTAACTATGGCTACACCTTC
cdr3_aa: CASSLAANYGYTF

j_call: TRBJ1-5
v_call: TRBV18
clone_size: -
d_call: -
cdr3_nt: TGTGCCAGCTCACAGACAGGTACCAATCAGCCCCAGCATTTT
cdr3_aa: CASSQTGTNQPQHF

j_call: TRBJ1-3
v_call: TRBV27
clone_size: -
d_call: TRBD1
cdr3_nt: TGTGCCAGCAGTCAGACAGGGGGCTTTGGAAACACCATATATTTT
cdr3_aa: CASSQTGGFGNTIYF

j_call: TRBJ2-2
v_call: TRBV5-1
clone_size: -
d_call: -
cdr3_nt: TGCGCCAGCAGTAAGGAGGGACACACCGGGGAGCTGTTTTTT
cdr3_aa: CASSKEGHTGELFF

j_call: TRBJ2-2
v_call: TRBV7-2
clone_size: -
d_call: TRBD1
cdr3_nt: TGTGCCAGCAGCCCACGACAGGGGGCGCGCACCGGGGAGCTGTTTTTT
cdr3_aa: CASSPRQGARTGELFF

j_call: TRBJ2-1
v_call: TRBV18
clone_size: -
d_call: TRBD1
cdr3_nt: TGTGCCAGCTCACCACAAACGGGACAGGGAAGCAATGAGCAGTTCTTC
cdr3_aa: CASSPQTGQGSNEQFF

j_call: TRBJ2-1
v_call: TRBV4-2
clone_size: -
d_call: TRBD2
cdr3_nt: TGTGCCAGCAGCCACCGACTAGCGGGGGAAGTTGAGCAGTTCTTC
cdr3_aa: CASSHRLAGEVEQFF

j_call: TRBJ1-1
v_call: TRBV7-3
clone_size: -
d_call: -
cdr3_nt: TGTGCCAGCAGCTTAAGCTCGGGGGGCACTGAAGCTTTCTTT
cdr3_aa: CASSLSSGGTEAFF

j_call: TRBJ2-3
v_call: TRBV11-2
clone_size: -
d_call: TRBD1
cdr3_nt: TGTGCCAGCAGCCCAGGACAGGGGGTAACTACAGATACGCAGTATTTT
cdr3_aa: CASSPGQGVTTDTQYF

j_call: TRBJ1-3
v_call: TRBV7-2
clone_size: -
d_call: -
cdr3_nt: TGTGCCAGCAGCTTAGCACTCGTCCGGTACTCTGGAAACACCATATATTTT
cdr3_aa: CASSLALVRYSGNTIYF

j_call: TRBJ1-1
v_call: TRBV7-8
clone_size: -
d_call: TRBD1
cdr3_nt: TGTGCCAGCAGCTTAGCCAGCAGGGGGCTTACTGAAGCTTTCTTT
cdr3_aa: CASSLASRGLTEAFF

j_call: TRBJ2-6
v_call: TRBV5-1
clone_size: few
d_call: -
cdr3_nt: TGCGCCAGCAGCTTGCCGCGGTCTGGGGCCAACGTCCTGACTTTC
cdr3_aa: CASSLPRSGANVLTF

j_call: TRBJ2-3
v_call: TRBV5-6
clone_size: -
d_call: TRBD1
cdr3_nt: TGTGCCAGCAGCTTGTTAGGGCAGGGGGGCACAGATACGCAGTATTTT
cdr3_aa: CASSLLGQGGTDTQYF

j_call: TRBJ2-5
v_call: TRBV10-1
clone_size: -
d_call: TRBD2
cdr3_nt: TGCGCCAGCAGTGCAACTAGCGGGTCAACCCAGTACTTC
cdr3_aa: CASSATSGSTQYF

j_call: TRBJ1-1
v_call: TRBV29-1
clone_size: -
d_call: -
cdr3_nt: TGCAGCGTGCAAGTAGGGACTGGCGAATCTGAAGCTTTCTTT
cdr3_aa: CSVQVGTGESEAFF

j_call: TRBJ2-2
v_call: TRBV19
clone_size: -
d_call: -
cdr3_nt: TGTGCCAGTAGTATAGGAGGGTTCGGGGAGCTGTTTTTT
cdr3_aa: CASSIGGFGELFF

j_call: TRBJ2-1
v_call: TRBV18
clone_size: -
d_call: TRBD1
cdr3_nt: TGTGCCAGCTCACCCCTTGGGACAGGGATATACAATGAGCAGTTCTTC
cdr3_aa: CASSPLGTGIYNEQFF

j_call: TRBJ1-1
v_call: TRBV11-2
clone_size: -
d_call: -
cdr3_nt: TGTGCCAGCAGCCCACTTACAGTTCCTACTGCCAAAGTCTTT
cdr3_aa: CASSPLTVPTAKVF

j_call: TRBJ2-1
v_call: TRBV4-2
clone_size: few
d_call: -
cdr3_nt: TGTGCCAGCAGCCAAGTCAGGGGACGCTACAATGAGCAGTTCTTC
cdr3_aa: CASSQVRGRYNEQFF

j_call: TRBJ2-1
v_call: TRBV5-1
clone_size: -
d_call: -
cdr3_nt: TGCGCCAGCAGCTCTTCAGGGATCTCCTACAATGAGCAGTTCTTC
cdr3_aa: CASSSSGISYNEQFF

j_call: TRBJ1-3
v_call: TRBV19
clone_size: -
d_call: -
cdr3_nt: TGTGCCAGTAGTAGGCAGGTCGTTACTGGAAACACCATATATTTT
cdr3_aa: CASSRQVVTGNTIYF

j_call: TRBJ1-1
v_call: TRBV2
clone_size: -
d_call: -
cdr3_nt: TGTGCCAGCAGTCAGAAGGGAGACACTGAAGCTTTCTTT
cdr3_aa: CASSQKGDTEAFF